This note documents a single T cell receptor beta chain sequence. This sample is drawn from a study of blood T cell repertoires in COVID-19. This table comes from immunoSEQ multiplex PCR, and its TCRdb copy is limited to in-frame clones, with some not included. Altogether around 250,000 clones are present, around nine tenths being singletons, with the ten largest covering 1.5% to 2%. Germline V gene data show CDR1 as KGHSH and CDR2 as LQKENI. After removal of 6 bases from V and 2 bases from J, the junction contained 10 bases not matched to a gene. The CDR3 is 15 amino acids. This chain connects TRBV18 to TRBJ2-7; 7 bases agree with TRBD1. The TCR comes from a woman in her fifties or sixties who had recovered from COVID-19. The sample comprised peripheral blood. The chain's CDR3 is CASSPGGDSTYEQYF. For the CDR3, the DNA is TGTGCCAGCTCCCCCGGTGGGGACAGTACCTACGAGCAGTACTTC.